Listed below are T cell receptor beta chains from one sample, sequenced in a study of cytomegalovirus exposure and HLA in healthy donors. The method was immunoSEQ multiplex PCR; TCRdb's version includes in-frame clones alone and lacks a portion of them. The data contain 57,000 or so clones, around 70% of them singletons. Sequenced sample: PBMCs. These receptors originate from a woman aged 55-69 years in good health and CMV-seropositive. The CDR3 runs from the conserved cysteine through the conserved F or W. The order of the fields is J gene, clone size, D gene, V gene, CDR3 protein, CDR3 DNA. The D gene is left open where the match is weak. Size is stated for part of the rows, as once, few or many counts, or as a class when the clone is expanded.

>TRBJ1-5|.|.|TRBV7-9
CASSFEGGSNQPQHF
TGTGCCAGCAGCTTCGAGGGGGGGAGCAATCAGCCCCAGCATTTT
>TRBJ1-5|.|TRBD1|TRBV6-6
CATRQGNQPQHF
TGTGCCACCCGACAGGGGAATCAGCCCCAGCATTTT
>TRBJ1-1|.|.|TRBV14
CASSRNSGTTEAFF
TGTGCCAGCAGCCGAAATTCGGGGACTACTGAAGCTTTCTTT
>TRBJ2-1|.|.|TRBV4-3
CASSQGQFRSSYNEQFF
TGCGCCAGCAGCCAAGGTCAGTTTAGGAGCTCCTACAATGAGCAGTTCTTC
>TRBJ2-3|.|.|TRBV6-7
CASSYRELTDTQYF
TGTGCCAGCAGTTACAGGGAGTTGACAGATACGCAGTATTTT
>TRBJ2-7|few|.|TRBV9
CASSVDEGGRYEQYF
TGTGCCAGCAGCGTAGACGAGGGAGGTCGCTACGAGCAGTACTTC
>TRBJ2-1|.|.|TRBV5-1
CASSITTVTEQFF
TGCGCCAGCAGCATCACCACTGTCACTGAGCAGTTCTTC
>TRBJ2-5|.|TRBD2|TRBV7-2
CASSLGFGGGQETQYF
TGTGCCAGCAGCTTAGGGTTCGGGGGGGGCCAAGAGACCCAGTACTTC
>TRBJ1-1|many|.|TRBV4-1
CASSQDKNTEAFF
TGCGCCAGCAGCCAAGACAAGAACACTGAAGCTTTCTTT
>TRBJ1-2|.|.|TRBV7-2
CASSLGGGTHYGYTF
TGTGCCAGCAGCTTAGGCGGGGGAACCCACTATGGCTACACCTTC
>TRBJ2-5|few|TRBD1|TRBV14
CASSQRPGQLQETQYF
TGTGCCAGCAGCCAACGTCCGGGACAGCTCCAAGAGACCCAGTACTTC
>TRBJ1-3|.|.|TRBV19
CASGMGKGSSGNTIYF
TGTGCCAGTGGTATGGGGAAAGGGAGCTCTGGAAACACCATATATTTT
>TRBJ2-2|.|.|TRBV5-6
CASSRGTGELFF
TGTGCCAGCAGCAGGGGCACCGGGGAGCTGTTTTTT
>TRBJ1-1|.|.|TRBV6-6
CASSPRDSRDTEAFF
TGTGCCAGCAGTCCCCGGGACTCGAGGGACACTGAAGCTTTCTTT
>TRBJ2-7|.|TRBD1|TRBV2
CASRDRGDEQYF
TGTGCCAGCAGGGACAGGGGCGACGAGCAGTACTTC
>TRBJ2-7|.|.|TRBV18
CASSPMGGRTYEQYF
TGTGCCAGCTCACCAATGGGGGGTCGAACCTACGAGCAGTACTTC
>TRBJ1-6|.|.|TRBV7-2
CASSLDPRPPLHF
TGTGCCAGCAGCTTAGATCCCAGGCCACCCCTCCACTTT
>TRBJ2-7|.|TRBD1|TRBV7-6
CASSPGTGPYEQYF
TGTGCCAGCAGCCCAGGGACAGGGCCGTACGAGCAGTACTTC
>TRBJ1-1|few|.|TRBV7-9
CASSLSGGSTEAFF
TGTGCCAGCAGCTTGTCGGGGGGGTCGACTGAAGCTTTCTTT
>TRBJ1-6|.|.|TRBV5-4
CASSENPGSYNSPLHF
TGTGCCAGCAGCGAAAACCCAGGGTCCTATAATTCACCCCTCCACTTT
>TRBJ2-5|.|.|TRBV5-1
CASSQETGVETQYF
TGCGCCAGCAGCCAAGAAACGGGGGTAGAGACCCAGTACTTC
>TRBJ2-1|.|TRBD1|TRBV7-9
CASSLGFGTGVSSEQFF
TGTGCCAGCAGCTTAGGGTTCGGGACAGGGGTCTCTAGTGAGCAGTTCTTC
>TRBJ2-7|few|.|TRBV6-1
CASSDLPTVDYEQYF
TGTGCCAGCAGTGACCTCCCGACAGTCGACTACGAGCAGTACTTC
>TRBJ1-4|.|.|TRBV7-9
CSSSRPGLANEKLFF
TGTTCCAGCAGCCGGCCGGGACTTGCTAATGAAAAACTGTTTTTT
>TRBJ2-7|.|.|TRBV5-8
CASSFMGAYEQYF
TGTGCCAGCAGCTTCATGGGAGCCTACGAGCAGTACTTC
>TRBJ2-7|.|TRBD2|TRBV2
CASSLTSGDDEQYF
TGTGCCAGCAGTCTGACTAGCGGGGACGACGAGCAGTACTTC
>TRBJ1-1|few|.|TRBV7-2
CASSEDLNTEAFF
TGTGCCAGCAGCGAGGATCTAAACACTGAAGCTTTCTTT
>TRBJ1-2|.|.|TRBV2
CASSERQLYGYTF
TGTGCCAGCAGTGAAAGACAGCTCTATGGCTACACCTTC
>TRBJ1-1|.|TRBD1|TRBV27
CASSPTTFTGGKTEAFF
TGTGCCAGCAGTCCCACTACCTTCACAGGGGGCAAGACTGAAGCTTTCTTT
>TRBJ2-5|.|.|TRBV5-1
CASTGGSHQETQYF
TGCGCCAGCACAGGGGGGTCCCACCAAGAGACCCAGTACTTC
>TRBJ1-1|once|.|TRBV27
CASAGYGTEAFF
TGTGCCAGCGCAGGGTACGGCACTGAAGCTTTCTTT
>TRBJ2-7|.|TRBD2|TRBV5-4
CASSLGGGSYEQYF
TGTGCCAGCAGCTTGGGCGGGGGCTCCTACGAGCAGTACTTC
>TRBJ1-1|.|TRBD1|TRBV9
CASSVVRGRTEAFF
TGTGCCAGCAGCGTAGTCAGGGGGAGAACTGAAGCTTTCTTT
>TRBJ2-7|few|TRBD1|TRBV29-1
CSAPNLPGQQLKIF
TGCAGCGCGCCGAACCTACCGGGACAGCAGCTTAAAATCTTC
>TRBJ1-1|.|.|TRBV5-6
CASSLWATEAFF
TGTGCCAGCAGCTTGTGGGCCACTGAAGCTTTCTTT
>TRBJ2-3|.|TRBD2|TRBV5-1
CASSLVSGGPEPDTQYF
TGCGCCAGCAGCTTGGTTAGCGGGGGACCAGAGCCAGATACGCAGTATTTT
>TRBJ1-4|.|.|TRBV29-1
CSVARGRSEKLFF
TGCAGCGTTGCCAGGGGCCGAAGTGAAAAACTGTTTTTT
>TRBJ1-1|.|.|TRBV2
CASSERRGSMNTEAFF
TGTGCCAGCAGTGAAAGAAGGGGGAGCATGAACACTGAAGCTTTCTTT
>TRBJ1-2|.|.|TRBV10-3
CAISTTSSGYTF
TGTGCCATCAGCACCACATCTTCTGGCTACACCTTC
>TRBJ1-2|.|.|TRBV12-1
CASSITGEPLYGYTF
TGTGCCAGCAGCATTACGGGAGAACCTCTATATGGCTACACCTTC
>TRBJ2-6|.|TRBD1|TRBV11-2
CASSDRTGLVSGANVLTF
TGTGCCAGCAGCGACCGGACAGGATTGGTCTCTGGGGCCAACGTCCTGACTTTC
>TRBJ1-1|.|.|TRBV4-1
CASSQARQGPEAFF
TGCGCCAGCAGCCAAGCCCGGCAGGGCCCTGAAGCTTTCTTT
>TRBJ2-5|.|.|TRBV9
CASSLRQDRETQYF
TGTGCCAGCAGCCTCCGACAGGATCGGGAGACCCAGTACTTC
>TRBJ1-5|.|TRBD1|TRBV6-6
CASSFSLDRTGRPQHF
TGTGCCAGCAGTTTCTCCTTAGACAGGACAGGTCGGCCCCAGCATTTT
>TRBJ2-7|.|.|TRBV10-3
CAISESSRQYF
TGTGCCATCAGTGAGTCTTCGAGGCAGTACTTC
>TRBJ1-1|.|.|TRBV5-4
CASSSRDLEAFF
TGTGCCAGCAGCTCCCGGGACTTGGAAGCTTTCTTT